Listed below are T cell receptor beta chains from one sample, sequenced in a study of blood T cell repertoires in COVID-19. Some clones are missing from TCRdb's copy, which holds only in-frame ones; the method was immunoSEQ multiplex PCR. This sample yields around 700,000 clones, of which more than 80% are seen a single time; about 0.26% belongs to the top ten. The sample was peripheral blood. These receptors all stem from a woman under 30 with acute or convalescent COVID-19. Each CDR3 is given with its conserved first and last residue.

j_call | v_call | cdr3_aa
TRBJ1-5 | TRBV4-3 | CASSQDVPGYGNQPQHF
TRBJ1-6 | TRBV19 | CASSIVGSEAPLHF
TRBJ1-6 | TRBV6-4 | CASSIDRVSSPLHF
TRBJ2-1 | TRBV4-2 | CASSAGAPDDEQFF
TRBJ2-4 | TRBV5-6 | CASSWGTTGTPGYF
TRBJ1-2 | TRBV5-1 | CASSIGQHNYGYTF
TRBJ2-2 | TRBV6-5 | CASSATGLGGELFF
TRBJ1-2 | TRBV28 | CASSLGTGASGYTF
TRBJ2-2 | TRBV9 | CASSGGEKHTGELFF
TRBJ2-2 | TRBV24-1 | CATSDPTRWTGELFF
TRBJ2-5 | TRBV2 | CASSATSEPPETQYF
TRBJ2-1 | TRBV18 | CASAAGLPSEQFF
TRBJ1-1 | TRBV4-2 | CASSQAPRLAHDTEAFF
TRBJ2-7 | TRBV5-6 | CASNLDRGTYEQYF
TRBJ1-2 | TRBV6-5 | CASSFLNYGYTF
TRBJ2-7 | TRBV7-6 | CASSPEEWRGANEQYF
TRBJ2-7 | TRBV6-5 | CASSGHGTGVDEQYF